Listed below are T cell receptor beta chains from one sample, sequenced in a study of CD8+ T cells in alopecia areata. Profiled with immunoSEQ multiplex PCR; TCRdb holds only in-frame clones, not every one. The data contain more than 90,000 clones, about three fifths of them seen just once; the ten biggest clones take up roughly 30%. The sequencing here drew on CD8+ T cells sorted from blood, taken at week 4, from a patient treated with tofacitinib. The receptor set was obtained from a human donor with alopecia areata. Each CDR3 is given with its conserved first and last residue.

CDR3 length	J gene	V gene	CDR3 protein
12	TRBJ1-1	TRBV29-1	CSVEVGNTEAFF
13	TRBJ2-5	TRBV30	CAWSVGAEKTQYF
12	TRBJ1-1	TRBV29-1	CSSLTGVAEAFF
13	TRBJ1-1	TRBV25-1	CASRLYRGTEAFF
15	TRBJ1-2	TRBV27	CASSLSWPGGHGYTF
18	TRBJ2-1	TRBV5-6	CASSVGYRTDFLGNEQFF
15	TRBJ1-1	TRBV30	CAWSDRGGLNTEAFF
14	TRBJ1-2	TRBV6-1	CAIAEGSVNYGYTF
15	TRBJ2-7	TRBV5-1	CASSFGLAGSYEQYF
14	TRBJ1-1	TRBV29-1	CSVENRDRDLYAFF
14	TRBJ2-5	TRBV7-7	CASSLEGTVETQYF
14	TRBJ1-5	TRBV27	CASSLGQGNQPQHF
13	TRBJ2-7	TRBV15	CATSSERGYEQYF
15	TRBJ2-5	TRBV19	CASSPSPSGQETQYF
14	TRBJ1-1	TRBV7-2	CASSLGLRGTEAFF
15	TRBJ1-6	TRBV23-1	CASSPWSSYNSPLHF
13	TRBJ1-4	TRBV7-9	CASSSPSGEKLFF
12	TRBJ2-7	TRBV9	CASSDRGGEQYF
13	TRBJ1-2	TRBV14	CASSQGEGYGYTF
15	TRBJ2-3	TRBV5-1	CASSLDPGAEDTQYF
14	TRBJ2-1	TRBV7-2	CASSSGLAGSEQFF
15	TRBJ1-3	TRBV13	CASSAEQTGRNTIYF
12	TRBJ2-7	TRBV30	CACLEWDRGQYF
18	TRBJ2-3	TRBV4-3	CASSQEPLAGGPTDTQYF
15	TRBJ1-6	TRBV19	CASSIYRDRHSPLHF
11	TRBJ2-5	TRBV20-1	CSARDWETQYF